These 14 T cell receptor beta chains were sequenced from one sample in a study of control samples from healthy donors and cancer patients. Data came from immunoSEQ multiplex PCR; TCRdb stores just in-frame clones and leaves some out. The data show some 73,000 clones, around 94% seen once. Sequencing used blood. The receptors here all came from a woman aged 40-49 years in good health.

The chain couples TRBV20-1 to TRBJ2-5; a weak D match, TRBD2 (5 bases). The germline V gene has CDR1 DFQATT and CDR2 SNEGSKA (reference sequence). Trimming pared 3 bases from V and 7 bases from J, leaving 9 bases between. This CDR3 is 11 amino acids long. DNA of the CDR3: TGCAGTGCTAGGGAGAGCGGGACCCAGTACTTC. As protein: CSARESGTQYF.

The rearrangement links TRBV7-6 to TRBJ1-4; the D is unclear. Looked up from germline, CDR1 is SGHVS and CDR2 is FNYEAQ. Trimming removed 1 base from V and 11 bases from J, with 5 bases in between. The CDR3 has 11 amino acids. CDR3: CASSLDGKLFF. The CDR3 DNA reads as TGTGCCAGCAGCTTAGACGGGAAACTGTTTTTT.

V is TRBV30 and J is TRBJ2-7; D is uncertain. Trimming stripped 1 base from V and 2 bases from J, with 6 bases between. Per the germline V gene, CDR1 is GTSNPN and CDR2 is SVGIG (reference sequence). CDR3 size: 12 residues. The CDR3 loop reads CAWSGSTYEQYF. In DNA, the CDR3 is TGTGCCTGGAGTGGGTCCACCTACGAGCAGTACTTC.

This rearrangement joins TRBV29-1 to TRBJ2-3; D could derive from TRBD1 or TRBD2 (5 bases each). The V and J ends lost 4 bases and 6 bases respectively, with 20 bases between them. The CDR3 runs to 15 residues. In germline, CDR1 is SQVTM, CDR2 ANQGSEA. In DNA, the CDR3 is TGCAGCGTTGTTGAGGGGTCTTGGGATTCGGATACGCAGTATTTT. The encoded protein is CSVVEGSWDSDTQYF.

The V call is TRBV14, the J call TRBJ2-5, with no clear D. Germline-derived CDR1 and CDR2 are SGHDN and FVKESK. V was cut by 1 base and J by 5 bases, with 5 bases left in between. This CDR3 has 12 amino acids. The CDR3 loop is CASSQVGETQYF. Written as DNA, the CDR3 is TGTGCCAGCAGCCAAGTAGGGGAGACCCAGTACTTC.

This clone has just a few counts. The chain recombines TRBV28 with TRBJ2-7; 7 nucleotides agree with TRBD1. Germline V CDR1 and CDR2: MDHEN, SYDVKM. The CDR3 runs 14 residues. The trim removed 6 bases at V and 1 base at J, leaving 6 bases unmatched. The DNA of the CDR3 is TGTGCCAGCAGCCAGACAGGGTCTTCCTACGAGCAGTACTTC. The encoded protein is CASSQTGSSYEQYF.

The sample holds a few counts of this clone. The chain employs TRBV28 and TRBJ1-2; TRBD1 matches 7 bases. With V trimmed by 5 bases and J by 2 bases, 2 bases remained unmatched. CDR1 MDHEN and CDR2 SYDVKM come from the germline V gene. The CDR3 sequence is 13 residues long. The CDR3 sequence: CASSVGQNYGYTF. The CDR3 DNA is TGTGCCAGCAGTGTGGGACAGAACTATGGCTACACCTTC.

The V and J genes are TRBV18 and TRBJ1-5; 9 bases are a match to TRBD1. V gave up 5 bases and J gave up 2 bases; unmatched junction bases: 10. In germline, CDR1 is KGHSH, CDR2 LQKENI. This CDR3 comprises 17 residues. This chain's CDR3 is CASSLGTGITGNQPQHF. The CDR3 DNA is TGTGCCAGCTCATTAGGGACAGGGATTACGGGCAATCAGCCCCAGCATTTT.

The J gene is TRBJ1-1, the V gene TRBV5-1; D not certain. The length of the CDR3 is 12 residues. Germline V gene data show CDR1 as SGHRS and CDR2 as YFSETQ. V lost 4 bases, J lost 3 bases, and 7 bases lay in between. CDR3 amino acids: CASSPGHTEAFF. CDR3 coding DNA: TGCGCCAGCAGCCCTGGACACACTGAAGCTTTCTTT.

This clone was found once. The rearrangement joins TRBV5-6 to TRBJ2-7; D gene uncertain. This CDR3 spans 11 amino acids. CDR1 is SGHDT and CDR2 is YYEEEE in the germline V gene. Trimming left V 0 bases short and J 6 bases short, with 4 bases between. The CDR3, as DNA: TGTGCCAGCAGCTTGGACAGCGAGCAGTACTTC. This translates into CASSLDSEQYF.

The chain recombines TRBV4-1 with TRBJ1-6; 8 bases line up with TRBD1. This CDR3 region has 15 residues. Germline V gives CDR1 MGHRA, CDR2 YSYEKL. J gave up 7 bases and V 2 bases, and 4 bases lay outside the gene matches. CDR3 DNA sequence: TGCGCCAGCAGCCAAAGGACAGGGAACAATTCACCCCTCCACTTT. The encoded protein is CASSQRTGNNSPLHF.

This clone was detected once. This CDR3 is CSASGGLPYGYTF. CDR3 in DNA: TGCAGTGCTAGTGGCGGTCTCCCCTATGGCTACACCTTC. The chain carries TRBV20-1 and TRBJ1-2; no clear D. CDR1 and CDR2 (germline): DFQATT, SNEGSKA (reference sequence). Trimming stripped 3 bases from V and 4 bases from J, with 12 bases between. The CDR3 loop spans 13 amino acids.

CDR3 DNA: TGTGCCAGCAGTTACCTAGACACCCCACAAGAGACCCAGTACTTC. This gives the protein CASSYLDTPQETQYF. The V and J genes are TRBV6-2 or TRBV6-3 and TRBJ2-5; D remains ambiguous. CDR1 and CDR2 (germline): MNHEY, SVGEGT. This CDR3 has 15 amino acids. Trimming left V 2 bases short and J 2 bases short, with 12 bases between.

The V call is TRBV19, the J call TRBJ1-6; possible D gene TRBD1, 5 bases. CDR3 size: 12 residues. Trimming left V 0 bases short and J 11 bases short, with 5 bases between. CDR1 and CDR2 (germline): LNHDA, SQIVND (reference sequence). Here the CDR3 DNA reads TGTGCCAGTAGTATAGAGGGGGCACCCCTCCACTTT. It is translated as CASSIEGAPLHF. The full variable domain, with the rest looked up from reference TRBV19 and TRBJ1-6, is DGGITQSPKYLFRKEGQNVTLSCEQNLNHDAMYWYRQDPGQGLRLIYYSQIVNDFQKGDIAEGYSVSREKKESFPLTVTSAQKNPTAFYLCASSIEGAPLHFGNGTRLTVT.